This TCR beta chain appears in the sequencing data of a study of T cells after yellow fever vaccination. The study's findings and limits: Primary-vaccination clones mostly resurfaced post-booster (nearly 97% CD4, approximately 89% CD8). Although the secondary response was weaker, it peaked faster, at day 5 versus 15.

As TCR cDNA was made by 5'RACE template switching, a universal primer site and UMIs were added. MiXCR, run by TCRdb on the 5' RACE reads, gives a single entry per CDR3 protein. The repertoire includes 25,000 or so distinct CDR3 sequences, approximately 4.5% of them detected once, and around 35% sits in the top ten. This CDR3 has 15 amino acids. Germline V gene data show CDR1 as MNHEY and CDR2 as SVGAGI. V lost 3 bases to trimming and J lost 10 bases, with 16 bases between them. V is TRBV6-5 and J is TRBJ1-6; D remains ambiguous. This sequence originates from a young man who received the YFV17D yellow fever vaccine. The sample here was PBMCs, either bulk or a sorted T-cell subset (CD4+, CD8+, memory, or dextramer-sorted; not recorded which), taken on the day of the yellow fever booster vaccination. CDR3 DNA sequence: TGTGCCAGCAGTTATTGGGGAACGGCCGAGTCACCCCTCCACTTT. This sequence encodes CASSYWGTAESPLHF.